This TCR beta chain was identified in a study of identical twins. Study results and caveats: Those out-of-frame alpha sequences shared by twins showed an excess of low generation probability. For cord blood, abundant beta clonotypes had fewer insertions, unlike memory repertoires, which showed none. Instead of following the same donors, the conclusions were based on cross-sectional statistical analysis.

Regarding this clonotype: Its antigen is not identified.

TCRdb re-called the 5' RACE reads through MiXCR, storing one row per CDR3 protein. The sample consists of about 450,000 distinct CDR3 sequences, about a fifth of them appearing once. Germline assignment: CDR1 LGHNA and CDR2 YSLEER. Trimming took 0 bases from V and 5 from J; bases not matched to a gene: 12. CDR3 length equals 17 residues. Healthy Caucasian individuals made up all the donors. This clonotype was sampled from a man in his fifties in good health. The chain combines TRBV4-3 with TRBJ2-5; the match to TRBD1 covers 7 bases. Sequencing input: naive T cells sorted from blood. This CDR3 is CASSQEGTRGRGETQYF. CDR3 in DNA: TGCGCCAGCAGCCAAGAGGGAACGAGGGGGCGCGGGGAGACCCAGTACTTC.